The 25 T cell receptor beta chains below all came from one sample that was sequenced in a study of blood T cell repertoires in COVID-19. Repertoires were generated with immunoSEQ multiplex PCR, while TCRdb's copy carries only in-frame clones and drops some. The data contain roughly 350,000 clones, more than 70% of them singletons. Sequencing used peripheral blood. The source of these receptors is a woman in her twenties or thirties with COVID-19, enrolled during active disease.

The chain couples TRBV19 to TRBJ1-5, with 7 bases identical to TRBD1. CDR1 is LNHDA and CDR2 is SQIVND in the germline V gene (reference sequence). With 9 bases clipped from V and 4 bases from J, the junction kept 12 bases outside the gene matches. The CDR3 extends over 15 amino acids. CDR3 amino acids: CASKPSGTANQPQHF. CDR3 nucleotides: TGTGCCAGCAAACCGTCGGGGACAGCTAATCAGCCCCAGCATTTT.

This clone was seen only once. The V gene is TRBV4-3, the J gene TRBJ2-2; no definite D call. This CDR3 contains 13 residues. Trimming took 3 bases from V and 7 from J, leaving 9 bases between them. Germline values: CDR1 LGHNA, CDR2 YSLEER. The CDR3 nucleotides are TGCGCCAGCAGCCAGGCAACCTTCGGGGAGCTGTTTTTT. It is translated as CASSQATFGELFF.

The J gene is TRBJ2-5, the V gene TRBV3-1 (or the pseudogene TRBV3-2); D is possibly TRBD2 (6 bases). The CDR3 is 13 residues long. Trimming removed 3 bases from V and 1 base from J, with 6 bases in between. The germline V gene encodes CDR1 LGHDT and CDR2 YNNKEL (reference sequence). The CDR3 loop reads CASSQGGQETQYF. The CDR3 nucleotides are TGTGCCAGCAGCCAGGGGGGCCAAGAGACCCAGTACTTC.

This CDR3 is CAWARGFSYNEQFF. CDR3 in DNA: TGTGCCTGGGCAAGGGGGTTCTCCTACAATGAGCAGTTCTTC. The chain employs TRBV30 and TRBJ2-1; perhaps TRBD1 as D (6 bases). CDR1 and CDR2 from the germline V gene are GTSNPN and SVGIG (reference sequence). V lost 5 bases to trimming and J lost 0 bases, with 11 bases between them. This CDR3 region has 14 residues.

The chain couples TRBV6-5 to TRBJ2-7; TRBD2 matches 14 bases. V lost 2 bases to trimming and J lost 7 bases; unmatched junction nucleotides: 4. The V gene's germline CDR1 is MNHEY and CDR2 SVGAGI. The CDR3 loop spans 15 amino acids. CDR3 coding DNA: TGTGCCAGCAGTTACAGGACTAGCGGGAGGTTTGAGCAGTACTTC. Protein: CASSYRTSGRFEQYF.

The V gene is TRBV5-1, the J gene TRBJ2-2, with TRBD1 identical over 9 bases. This CDR3 has 17 residues. Trimming removed 4 bases from V and 0 bases from J; junction bases left unmatched: 7. CDR1 is SGHRS and CDR2 is YFSETQ in the germline V gene. The CDR3 sequence: CASSLRDRVANTGELFF. CDR3 coding DNA: TGCGCCAGCAGCCTTCGGGACAGGGTTGCGAACACCGGGGAGCTGTTTTTT.

The chain couples TRBV4-2 to TRBJ2-4, with TRBD1 identical over 7 bases. The V gene end was trimmed by 0 bases and the J gene end by 0 bases; junction bases not matched to a gene: 2. This CDR3 region has 16 residues. Germline CDR1 is LGHNA and CDR2 is YNFKEQ. The CDR3 DNA sequence: TGTGCCAGCAGCCAAGAAAGGGGGCTAGCCAAAAACATTCAGTACTTC. As protein: CASSQERGLAKNIQYF.

The chain employs TRBV7-2 and TRBJ2-1; the match to TRBD2 covers 11 bases. This CDR3 spans 18 amino acids. Germline CDR1 reads SGHTA; CDR2 reads FQGNSA. After removal of 2 bases from V and 6 bases from J, the junction contained 12 bases not matched to a gene. CDR3 protein: CASSLHLPASGRFNEQFF. CDR3 nucleotide sequence: TGTGCCAGCAGCTTACATCTCCCCGCTAGCGGGAGGTTCAATGAGCAGTTCTTC.

In its sample, this clone was seen once. In nucleotides, the CDR3 is TGTGCCAGCAGCCCACCGGGACTAGGAGACAATGAGCAGTTCTTC. It codes for CASSPPGLGDNEQFF. The genes are TRBV11-3 and TRBJ2-1, with 8 bases identical to TRBD2. The V gene end was trimmed by 5 bases and the J gene end by 5 bases; junction bases not matched to a gene: 8. The length of the CDR3 is 15 residues. The germline V gene has CDR1 SGHNT and CDR2 YENEEA. Filled out from reference TRBV11-3 and TRBJ2-1, the complete variable domain reads EAGVVQSPRYKIIEKKQPVAFWCNPISGHNTLYWYLQNLGQGPELLIRYENEEAVDDSQLPKDRFSAERLKGVDSTLKIQPAELGDSAVYLCASSPPGLGDNEQFFGPGTRLTVL.

The chain has TRBV7-2 and TRBJ1-5, with 8 bases that match TRBD1. This CDR3 region has 15 residues. Germline V lookup: CDR1 SGHTA, CDR2 FQGNSA. J lost 4 bases, V lost 6 bases, and 8 bases had no gene match. CDR3 sequence reads: CASRRTGTMNQPQHF. The CDR3 nucleotides are TGTGCCAGCAGACGGACAGGGACAATGAATCAGCCCCAGCATTTT.

The rearrangement joins TRBV6-2 or TRBV6-3 to TRBJ1-1; D remains unclear. This CDR3 region has 14 residues. V dropped 6 bases and J dropped 10 bases, with 21 bases sitting between them. Germline CDR1 and CDR2: MNHEY and SVGEGT. The CDR3 reads CASSTVVGRETAFF. The CDR3 DNA follows: TGTGCCAGCAGCACGGTTGTGGGGAGAGAAACAGCTTTCTTT.

Only a few counts were recorded for this clone. This chain connects TRBV4-1 to TRBJ2-7; D gene unclear. The CDR3 has 14 amino acids. CDR1 MGHRA and CDR2 YSYEKL come from the germline V gene. Deletions cut 4 bases from V and 0 bases from J, with 10 bases between. The DNA for the CDR3 is TGCGCCAGCAGCCCCGAGGAGCGCTCCTACGAGCAGTACTTC. Protein product: CASSPEERSYEQYF.

The chain is built from TRBV6-1 and TRBJ2-7; TRBD1 aligns across 8 bases. The CDR3 sequence is 17 residues long. Losses at the gene ends were 1 base for V and 1 base for J; bases not matched to a gene: 9. The germline CDR1 and CDR2 sequences are MNHNS and SASEGT. The DNA of the CDR3 is TGTGCCAGCAGTGAAGGCGGGACAGGCTGGCATTCCTACGAGCAGTACTTC. Encoded protein: CASSEGGTGWHSYEQYF.

The chain joins TRBV6-1 to TRBJ2-7; perhaps TRBD1 as D (5 bases). The CDR3 contains 14 residues. V lost 3 bases and J lost 5, with 14 bases in between. Germline assignment: CDR1 MNHNS and CDR2 SASEGT. The CDR3, as DNA: TGTGCCAGCAGTGACCCCTCGCCAGGGAACGAGCAGTACTTC. Its translation is CASSDPSPGNEQYF.

V is TRBV3-1 (or the pseudogene TRBV3-2) and J is TRBJ2-1; possible D gene TRBD2, 5 bases. This CDR3 is 15 amino acids long. With 4 bases removed from V and 6 bases from J, the gap between germline ends came to 16 bases. From germline, CDR1 is LGHDT and CDR2 YNNKEL (reference sequence). For the CDR3, the DNA is TGTGCCAGCAGCCCCCACGGGGAGAGGCGCAATGAGCAGTTCTTC. The encoded protein is CASSPHGERRNEQFF.

The J gene is TRBJ2-1, the V gene TRBV4-1; perhaps TRBD1 as D (5 bases). Trimming cost V 4 bases and J 10 bases, with 14 bases left between them. The CDR3 runs to 13 residues. In germline, CDR1 is MGHRA, CDR2 YSYEKL. The CDR3 protein is CASSRGWGKEQFF. The CDR3 region has the DNA TGCGCCAGCAGCCGGGGTTGGGGCAAGGAGCAGTTCTTC.

The genes are TRBV28 and TRBJ1-4; a possible D gene is TRBD1 (6 bases). Trimming cost V 5 bases and J 12 bases, with 22 bases left between them. Per the germline V gene, CDR1 is MDHEN and CDR2 is SYDVKM. This CDR3 spans 15 amino acids. CDR3 sequence (DNA): TGTGCCAGCAGTAACCCCAGGGGCCGCACGGGGCAACTGTTTTTT. Its translation: CASSNPRGRTGQLFF.

The rearrangement uses TRBV4-3 and TRBJ2-2; the D gene is possibly TRBD1 (7 bases). The CDR3 extends over 15 amino acids. V lost 1 base, J lost 7 bases, and 13 bases lay in between. CDR1 is LGHNA and CDR2 is YSLEER in the germline V gene. Here the CDR3 reads CASSQGTGEVGELFF. CDR3 nucleotide sequence: TGCGCCAGCAGCCAAGGAACAGGGGAGGTCGGGGAGCTGTTTTTT.

V usage is TRBV6-1 and J usage is TRBJ2-3, with a possible D match to TRBD2 (6 bases). This CDR3 has 17 amino acids. The germline V and J ends were trimmed by 3 bases and 6 bases, with 22 bases remaining between them. The germline V gene has CDR1 MNHNS and CDR2 SASEGT. CDR3 nucleotides: TGTGCCAGCAGTGACCTGCACGGAGGGACTTTGCTCGATACGCAGTATTTT. Translating gives CASSDLHGGTLLDTQYF.

The chain uses TRBV28 and TRBJ2-7, with D maybe TRBD2 (6 bases). The CDR3 contains 13 residues. V shed 7 bases and J shed 7 bases, with 17 bases lying between them. Germline V gene sequence: CDR1 MDHEN, CDR2 SYDVKM. In nucleotides, the CDR3 is TGTGCCAGCACCCTCGGGCTAGCGAATGAGCAGTACTTC. Its protein product is CASTLGLANEQYF.

V usage is TRBV19 and J usage is TRBJ2-1; the match to TRBD2 covers 11 bases. The J segment lost 5 bases and the V segment lost 1 base, leaving 7 bases of the junction unmatched. The V gene's germline CDR1 is LNHDA and CDR2 SQIVND (reference sequence). CDR3 size: 17 residues. The CDR3 coding sequence is TGTGCCAGTAGTATAGGTGGTAGCGGGGGGGTCGACAATGAGCAGTTCTTC. Its translation is CASSIGGSGGVDNEQFF.

J is TRBJ2-1 and V is TRBV3-1 (or the pseudogene TRBV3-2); D might be TRBD2 (6 bases). Germline CDR1 is LGHDT and CDR2 is YNNKEL (reference sequence). V lost 2 bases to trimming and J lost 7 bases, with 18 bases between them. The CDR3 is made up of 16 amino acids. CDR3 nucleotide sequence: TGTGCCAGCAGCCAAATCGGGCGGGACGGATCTAATGAGCAGTTCTTC. This translates into CASSQIGRDGSNEQFF.

This chain links TRBV7-8 with TRBJ2-7; 7 nucleotides match TRBD2. Per germline, CDR1 SGHVS and CDR2 FQNEAQ. This CDR3 spans 15 amino acids. Trimming removed 1 base from V and 4 bases from J; junction bases left unmatched: 7. Here the CDR3 reads CASSLGGGRKYEQYF. The CDR3, as DNA: TGTGCCAGCAGCTTAGGAGGCGGGAGAAAGTACGAGCAGTACTTC.

This clone has more than one count but fewer than ten. This chain joins TRBV2 and TRBJ2-2; tentative D call: TRBD2 (5 bases). In germline, CDR1 is SNHLY, CDR2 FYNNEI. The CDR3 is 11 residues long. Trimming cost V 8 bases and J 4 bases, with 5 bases left between them. The CDR3 bases are TGTGCCAGCGGGAGCACCGGGGAGCTGTTTTTT. This sequence encodes CASGSTGELFF.

The chain is built from TRBV14 and TRBJ2-7; 10 nucleotides match TRBD2. The CDR3 runs 14 residues. Germline CDR1 reads SGHDN; CDR2 reads FVKESK. J gave up 0 bases and V 8 bases, and 4 bases lay outside the gene matches. CDR3 nucleotides: TGTGCCAGCCAGCGGGGGGGGAGCTCCTACGAGCAGTACTTC. It translates to CASQRGGSSYEQYF.